Following are 21 T cell receptor beta chains from one sample sequenced in a study of STAT5B mutations in CD4+ large granular lymphocyte leukemia. TCRdb's table, derived via immunoSEQ multiplex PCR, lists solely in-frame clones and lacks some. Of 25,000 to 35,000 clones listed, approximately 74% were seen once; the top ten hold roughly 0.31%. The sequenced sample consisted of CD4+ T cells from blood buffy coats. The receptors come from a human donor in good health.

The rearrangement joins TRBV28 to TRBJ1-4, with a tentative D call TRBD1 (6 bases). Trimming removed 5 bases at V and 4 bases at J, with 23 bases between. The CDR3 contains 18 residues. CDR1 and CDR2 from the germline V gene are MDHEN and SYDVKM. The CDR3 is CASSAIRDTTDFNEKLFF. As DNA, the CDR3 is TGTGCCAGCAGTGCTATCCGGGACACGACGGACTTTAATGAAAAACTGTTTTTT.

The chain carries TRBV5-6 and TRBJ2-7, with 9 bases matching TRBD2. This CDR3 spans 17 amino acids. Trimming at V came to 2 bases and at J to 0 bases, leaving 9 bases not matched to a gene. CDR1 SGHDT and CDR2 YYEEEE come from the germline V gene. CDR3 DNA sequence: TGTGCCAGCAGCTTTTTTGGAGCGGGAGGAGCCTCCTACGAGCAGTACTTC. Residues: CASSFFGAGGASYEQYF.

In its sample, this clone was seen a few times. The V gene is TRBV5-4, the J gene TRBJ2-2; D ambiguous. This CDR3 region has 13 residues. V was clipped by 0 bases and J by 2 bases, with 2 bases between them. Germline-derived CDR1 and CDR2 are SGHNT and YYREEE (reference sequence). For the CDR3, the DNA is TGTGCCAGCAGCTTGGCAAACACCGGGGAGCTGTTTTTT. Its protein product is CASSLANTGELFF.

The J gene is TRBJ1-3, the V gene TRBV7-6; D is possibly TRBD1 (5 bases). CDR1 SGHVS and CDR2 FNYEAQ come from the germline V gene. V was pared by 5 bases and J by 4 bases, with 12 bases between. This CDR3 is 14 amino acids long. In DNA, the CDR3 is TGTGCCAGCAGCCCGACGGGGGAGGGAAACACCATATATTTT. Translated, it gives CASSPTGEGNTIYF.

The V gene is TRBV6-6, the J gene TRBJ2-7, with D perhaps matching TRBD1 or TRBD2 (5 bases each). V was shortened by 6 bases and J by 12 bases, with 21 bases between the two germline ends. From germline, CDR1 is MNHNY and CDR2 SVGAGI (reference sequence). This CDR3 has 13 residues. The CDR3 DNA reads as TGTGCCAGCAGCTCAAACGGGGACCTTCGATTGTACTTC. This sequence encodes CASSSNGDLRLYF.

The gene calls are TRBV30 and TRBJ1-5; D unresolved. V was shortened by 2 bases and J by 0 bases, with 11 bases between the two germline ends. The germline V gene encodes CDR1 GTSNPN and CDR2 SVGIG (reference sequence). This CDR3 is built from 15 residues. In DNA, the CDR3 is TGTGCCTGGAGTTCCGATCCTCCTAGCAATCAGCCCCAGCATTTT. It is translated as CAWSSDPPSNQPQHF.

This clone was recorded a few times. The V call is TRBV30, the J call TRBJ2-1; D is ambiguous. In germline, CDR1 is GTSNPN, CDR2 SVGIG (reference sequence). The CDR3 spans 11 residues. Between the trimmed V and J ends, which lost 3 bases and 4 bases, there was a span of 4 bases. CDR3 loop: CAWRGYNEQFF. The DNA of the CDR3 is TGTGCCTGGAGGGGTTACAATGAGCAGTTCTTC.

The chain recombines TRBV27 with TRBJ1-1; no clear D. This CDR3 has 15 amino acids. CDR1 MNHEY and CDR2 SMNVEV come from the germline V gene (reference sequence). V dropped 9 bases and J dropped 8 bases, with 25 bases sitting between them. For the CDR3, the DNA is TGTGCCAGTTCCTTATCTAGGGCCAATAATCCCGAAGCTTTCTTT. It encodes CASSLSRANNPEAFF.

The chain employs TRBV5-5 and TRBJ1-1; unclear D gene. V lost 3 bases and J 3 bases, leaving 9 bases between the germline ends. This CDR3 comprises 13 residues. The germline CDR1 and CDR2 sequences are SGHKS and YYEKEE (reference sequence). CDR3 bases: TGTGCCAGCAGCTGGAACCGGGACACTGAAGCTTTCTTT. Residues: CASSWNRDTEAFF.

The rearrangement links TRBV6-5 to TRBJ1-5; TRBD1 matches 7 bases. In germline, CDR1 is MNHEY, CDR2 SVGAGI. The CDR3 has 13 residues. Trimming cost V 6 bases and J 4 bases; bases outside gene matches: 3. CDR3 amino acids: CASRTGINQPQHF. CDR3 coding DNA: TGTGCCAGCAGGACAGGGATTAATCAGCCCCAGCATTTT.

This chain connects TRBV4-1 to TRBJ1-5; 8 nucleotides match TRBD1. The CDR3 has 14 amino acids. With 6 bases clipped from V and 11 bases from J, the junction kept 12 bases outside the gene matches. Germline values: CDR1 MGHRA, CDR2 YSYEKL. CDR3 protein: CASRFRDRTEAQHF. DNA of the CDR3: TGCGCCAGCAGATTTCGGGACAGGACGGAGGCCCAGCATTTT.

This clone was seen only once. The chain carries TRBV5-1 and TRBJ2-7; 14 bases align to TRBD2. Trimming at V came to 0 bases and at J to 5 bases, leaving 4 bases not matched to a gene. From germline, CDR1 is SGHRS and CDR2 YFSETQ. The CDR3 is made up of 16 amino acids. CDR3 residues: CASSLGLAGGLDEQYF. DNA of the CDR3: TGCGCCAGCAGCTTGGGACTAGCGGGGGGGCTTGACGAGCAGTACTTC.

The rearrangement links TRBV30 to TRBJ2-1, with 7 bases matching TRBD2. Trimming at V came to 2 bases and at J to 5 bases, leaving 3 bases not matched to a gene. The CDR3 loop spans 13 amino acids. CDR1 is GTSNPN and CDR2 is SVGIG in the germline V gene (reference sequence). CDR3 sequence (DNA): TGTGCCTGGAGTCCTACTAGCGACAATGAGCAGTTCTTC. Residues: CAWSPTSDNEQFF.

This chain connects TRBV11-3 to TRBJ2-3; 7 nucleotides align to TRBD2. V dropped 1 base and J dropped 1; count of bases not matched to a gene: 5. This CDR3 is built from 16 residues. Germline assignment: CDR1 SGHNT and CDR2 YENEEA. CDR3 in amino acids: CASSLGGLAGTDTQYF. In nucleotides, the CDR3 is TGTGCCAGCAGCTTAGGAGGTCTAGCGGGCACAGATACGCAGTATTTT.

CDR3 coding DNA: TGTGCCATCAGTGAGAGGAGGACGGACGACCCTAACTATGGCTACACCTTC. This translates into CAISERRTDDPNYGYTF. The chain combines TRBV10-3 with TRBJ1-2; D gene unclear. CDR1 is ENHRY, CDR2 SYGVKD, per germline. The CDR3 loop spans 17 amino acids. V was clipped by 2 bases and J by 0 bases, with 16 bases between them.

The rearrangement joins TRBV4-1 to TRBJ2-5; TRBD1 is a possible D gene (7 bases). The CDR3 extends over 15 amino acids. Trimming cost V 3 bases and J 2 bases, with 13 bases left between them. The germline V gene encodes CDR1 MGHRA and CDR2 YSYEKL. The CDR3 spells CASSQAGQLQETQYF. The CDR3 coding sequence is TGCGCCAGCAGCCAGGCGGGACAGCTTCAAGAGACCCAGTACTTC.

This CDR3 is CASSSGYEQYF. CDR3 sequence (DNA): TGTGCCAGCAGTTCCGGGTACGAGCAGTACTTC. This chain joins TRBV25-1 and TRBJ2-7, with D uncertain. The V gene lost 5 bases and the J gene lost 4 bases, with 6 bases spanning the gap. There are 11 residues in the CDR3. Looked up from germline, CDR1 is MGHDK and CDR2 is SYGVNS.

The gene calls are TRBV11-3 and TRBJ2-7; D is perhaps TRBD1 (7 bases). The germline V and J ends were trimmed by 5 bases and 3 bases, with 17 bases remaining between them. There are 15 residues in the CDR3. The germline V gene encodes CDR1 SGHNT and CDR2 YENEEA. The CDR3 is CASSTLAGGFYEQYF. The CDR3 DNA is TGTGCCAGCAGCACCTTGGCAGGGGGGTTCTACGAGCAGTACTTC.

The chain recombines TRBV7-9 with TRBJ2-7; TRBD1 is a possible D gene (5 bases). This CDR3 spans 13 amino acids. Trimming removed 5 bases from V and 3 bases from J, with 11 bases in between. Germline V gene sequence: CDR1 SEHNR, CDR2 FQNEAQ (reference sequence). As DNA, the CDR3 is TGTGCCAGCAGCGGGGCATCCTACTACGAGCAGTACTTC. It codes for CASSGASYYEQYF.

This CDR3 is CASSFSRYEQYF. The CDR3 DNA follows: TGTGCCAGCAGCTTTTCTAGGTACGAGCAGTACTTC. The rearrangement uses TRBV11-3 and TRBJ2-7; D call uncertain. This CDR3 contains 12 residues. V lost 3 bases to trimming and J lost 4 bases, with 7 bases between them. The germline V gene has CDR1 SGHNT and CDR2 YENEEA.

The chain joins TRBV30 to TRBJ1-2; D is undetermined. Germline assignment: CDR1 GTSNPN and CDR2 SVGIG (reference sequence). There are 10 residues in the CDR3. V lost 3 bases to trimming and J lost 11 bases, with 10 bases between them. The CDR3 DNA is TGTGCCTGGAGAAAAGGAGGTTACACCTTC. It codes for CAWRKGGYTF.